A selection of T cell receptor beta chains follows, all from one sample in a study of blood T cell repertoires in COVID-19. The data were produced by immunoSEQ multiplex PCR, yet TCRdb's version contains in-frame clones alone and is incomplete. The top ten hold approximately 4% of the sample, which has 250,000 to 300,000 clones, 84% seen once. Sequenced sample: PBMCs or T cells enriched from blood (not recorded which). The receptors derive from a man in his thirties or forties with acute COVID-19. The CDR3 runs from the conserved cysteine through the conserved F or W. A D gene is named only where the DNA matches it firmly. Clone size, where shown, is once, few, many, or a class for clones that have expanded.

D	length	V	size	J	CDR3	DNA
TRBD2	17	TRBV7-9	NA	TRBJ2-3	CASSLWMGGIETDTQYF	TGTGCCAGCAGCTTATGGATGGGAGGGATCGAGACAGATACGCAGTATTTT
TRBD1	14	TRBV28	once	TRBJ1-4	CASRGTVPNEKLFF	TGTGCCAGCAGGGGGACAGTACCCAATGAAAAACTGTTTTTT
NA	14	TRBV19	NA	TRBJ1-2	CASKYGGDSYGYTF	TGTGCCAGTAAATACGGGGGAGACAGCTATGGCTACACCTTC
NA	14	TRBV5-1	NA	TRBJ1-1	CASSLMETNTEAFF	TGCGCCAGCAGCTTGATGGAGACGAACACTGAAGCTTTCTTT
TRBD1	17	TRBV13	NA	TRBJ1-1	CASSSQPRSGQGTEAFF	TGTGCCAGCAGCTCCCAACCAAGATCAGGACAGGGGACTGAAGCTTTCTTT
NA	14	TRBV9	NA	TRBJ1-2	CASSPTTGPSGYTF	TGTGCCAGCAGCCCCACCACAGGACCCTCTGGCTACACCTTC
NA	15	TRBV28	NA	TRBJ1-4	CASSLSGRGNEKLFF	TGTGCCAGCAGTTTATCGGGCAGGGGTAATGAAAAACTGTTTTTT
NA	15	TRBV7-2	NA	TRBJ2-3	CASSLTSTDTDTQYF	TGTGCCAGCAGCCTTACTTCGACAGACACAGATACGCAGTATTTT
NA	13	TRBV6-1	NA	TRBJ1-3	CASSEEPGNTIYF	TGTGCCAGCAGTGAGGAGCCCGGAAACACCATATATTTT
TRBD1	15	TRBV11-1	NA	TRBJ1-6	CASSSLQGANSPLHF	TGTGCCAGCAGCTCGCTACAGGGGGCCAATTCACCCCTCCACTTT
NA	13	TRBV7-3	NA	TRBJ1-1	CASSRNLRTEAFF	TGTGCCAGCAGCCGAAACTTACGAACTGAAGCTTTCTTT
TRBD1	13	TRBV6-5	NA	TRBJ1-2	CASSWDRNYGYTF	TGTGCCAGCAGTTGGGACAGAAACTATGGCTACACCTTC
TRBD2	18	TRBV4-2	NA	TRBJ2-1	CASSPRGGAGASSSEQFF	TGTGCCAGCAGTCCAAGAGGGGGAGCGGGGGCTTCCTCTAGTGAGCAGTTCTTC
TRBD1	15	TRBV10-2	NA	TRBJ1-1	CASSRATGGDTEAFF	TGCGCCAGCAGTCGGGCGACAGGGGGGGACACTGAAGCTTTCTTT
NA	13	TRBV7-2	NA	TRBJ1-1	CASSLVRDTEAFF	TGTGCCAGCAGCTTAGTACGCGACACTGAAGCTTTCTTT
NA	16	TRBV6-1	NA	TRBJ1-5	CASSDHSRVSNQPQHF	TGTGCCAGCAGTGACCACAGCAGGGTGAGCAATCAGCCCCAGCATTTT
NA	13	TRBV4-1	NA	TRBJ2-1	CASSQVATYEQFF	TGCGCCAGCAGCCAGGTAGCGACGTATGAGCAGTTCTTC
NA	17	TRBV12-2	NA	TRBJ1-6	CASRSGRRKGDNSPLHF	TGTGCAAGTCGCTCAGGACGCCGGAAAGGGGATAATTCACCCCTCCACTTT
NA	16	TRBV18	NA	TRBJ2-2	CASSTKRVGNTGELFF	TGTGCCAGCTCAACCAAGCGGGTAGGGAACACCGGGGAGCTGTTTTTT
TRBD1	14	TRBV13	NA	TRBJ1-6	CASSPGTGVSPLHF	TGTGCCAGCAGTCCCGGGACAGGGGTCTCACCCCTCCACTTT
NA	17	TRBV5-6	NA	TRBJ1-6	CASSLYGVTATGGSLHF	TGTGCCAGCAGCTTGTATGGGGTAACAGCCACCGGGGGGTCCCTCCACTTT
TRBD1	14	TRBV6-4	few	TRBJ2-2	CATGSGQGPGELFF	TGTGCCACCGGGTCGGGACAGGGTCCCGGGGAGCTGTTTTTT
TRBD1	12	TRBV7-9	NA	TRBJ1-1	CASSLEGGLAFF	TGTGCCAGCAGCTTAGAAGGGGGCTTAGCTTTCTTT
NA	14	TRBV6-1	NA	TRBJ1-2	CASSEVQGFYGYTF	TGTGCCAGCAGTGAAGTTCAGGGCTTCTATGGCTACACCTTC
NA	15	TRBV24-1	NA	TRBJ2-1	CATSPTGSSYNEQFF	TGTGCCACCAGCCCAACAGGGAGCTCCTACAATGAGCAGTTCTTC
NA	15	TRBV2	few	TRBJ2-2	CASSQRVSNPGELFF	TGTGCCAGCAGCCAGCGGGTTTCAAACCCCGGGGAGCTGTTTTTT
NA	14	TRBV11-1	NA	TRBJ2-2	CASSFRGRAGELFF	TGTGCCAGCAGCTTTCGGGGGAGAGCCGGGGAGCTGTTTTTT
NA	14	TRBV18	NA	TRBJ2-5	CASSPGAGEETQYF	TGTGCCAGCTCACCAGGGGCAGGGGAAGAGACCCAGTACTTC
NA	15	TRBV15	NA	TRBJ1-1	CATSRLRGLNTEAFF	TGTGCCACCAGCAGACTGCGCGGCTTGAACACTGAAGCTTTCTTT
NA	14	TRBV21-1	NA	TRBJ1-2	CASIVQGTGLGYTF	TGTGCCAGCATCGTTCAAGGGACAGGGTTAGGCTACACCTTC
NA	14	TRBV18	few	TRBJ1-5	CASSQQGNNQPQHF	TGTGCCAGCTCTCAACAGGGTAACAATCAGCCCCAGCATTTT
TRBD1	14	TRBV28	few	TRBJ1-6	CASSSTGYNSPLHF	TGTGCCAGCAGTTCGACAGGGTATAATTCACCCCTCCACTTT
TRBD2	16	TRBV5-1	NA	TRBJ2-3	CASSSGLAGEADTQYF	TGCGCCAGCAGCTCTGGACTAGCGGGGGAGGCAGATACGCAGTATTTT
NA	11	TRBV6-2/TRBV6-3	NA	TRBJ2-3	CASSSTFTQYF	TGTGCCAGCAGTTCTACCTTTACGCAGTATTTT
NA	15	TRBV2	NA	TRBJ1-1	CASRERGQRNTEAFF	TGTGCCAGCAGGGAAAGGGGACAACGGAACACTGAAGCTTTCTTT
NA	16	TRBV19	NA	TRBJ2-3	CASSRQGGVGTDTQYF	TGTGCCAGTAGTCGACAAGGGGGAGTAGGGACAGATACGCAGTATTTT
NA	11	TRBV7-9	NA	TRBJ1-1	CASTQGTEAFF	TGTGCCAGCACTCAGGGGACTGAAGCTTTCTTT
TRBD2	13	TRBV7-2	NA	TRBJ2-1	CASSLGGAGGPFF	TGTGCCAGCAGCTTAGGAGGTGCGGGAGGGCCATTCTTC
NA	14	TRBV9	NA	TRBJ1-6	CASSVEVGGSPLHF	TGTGCCAGCAGCGTAGAGGTAGGAGGATCACCCCTCCACTTT
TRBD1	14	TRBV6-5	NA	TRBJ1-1	CASSYGTGGAEAFF	TGTGCCAGCAGTTACGGGACAGGGGGAGCTGAAGCTTTCTTT
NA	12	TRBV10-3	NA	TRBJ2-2	CALAPTTGELFF	TGTGCCCTAGCGCCGACCACCGGGGAGCTGTTTTTT
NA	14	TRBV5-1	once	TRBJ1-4	CASSLGGTNEKLFF	TGCGCCAGCAGCTTGGGGGGCACTAATGAAAAACTGTTTTTT
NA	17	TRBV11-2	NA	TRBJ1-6	CASNRLNNPLRGSPLHF	TGTGCCAGCAACCGACTGAACAATCCCCTTAGGGGTTCACCCCTCCACTTT
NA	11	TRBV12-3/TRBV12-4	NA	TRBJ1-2	CASSGLTGYTF	TGTGCCAGCAGTGGACTGACCGGCTACACCTTC
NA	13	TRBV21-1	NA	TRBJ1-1	CASSKGQGTEAFF	TGTGCCAGCAGCAAAGGCCAGGGCACTGAAGCTTTCTTT
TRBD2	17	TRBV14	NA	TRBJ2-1	CASSQPSLAGGPNEQFF	TGTGCCAGCAGCCAACCGTCCCTCGCGGGAGGGCCGAATGAGCAGTTCTTC
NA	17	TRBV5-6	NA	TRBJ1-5	CASSLQRGWWSNQPQHF	TGTGCCAGCAGCTTGCAGAGGGGGTGGTGGAGCAATCAGCCCCAGCATTTT
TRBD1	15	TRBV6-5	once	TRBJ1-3	CASTPTGTSGNTIYF	TGTGCCAGCACCCCGACAGGGACCTCTGGAAACACCATATATTTT
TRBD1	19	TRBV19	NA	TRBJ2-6	CASSILFRQGDSGANVLTF	TGTGCCAGTAGTATTTTGTTCCGACAGGGAGACTCTGGGGCCAACGTCCTGACTTTC
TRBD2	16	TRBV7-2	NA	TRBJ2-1	CASSLDRLAGVNEQFF	TGTGCCAGCAGCTTAGACCGGCTAGCGGGAGTTAATGAGCAGTTCTTC